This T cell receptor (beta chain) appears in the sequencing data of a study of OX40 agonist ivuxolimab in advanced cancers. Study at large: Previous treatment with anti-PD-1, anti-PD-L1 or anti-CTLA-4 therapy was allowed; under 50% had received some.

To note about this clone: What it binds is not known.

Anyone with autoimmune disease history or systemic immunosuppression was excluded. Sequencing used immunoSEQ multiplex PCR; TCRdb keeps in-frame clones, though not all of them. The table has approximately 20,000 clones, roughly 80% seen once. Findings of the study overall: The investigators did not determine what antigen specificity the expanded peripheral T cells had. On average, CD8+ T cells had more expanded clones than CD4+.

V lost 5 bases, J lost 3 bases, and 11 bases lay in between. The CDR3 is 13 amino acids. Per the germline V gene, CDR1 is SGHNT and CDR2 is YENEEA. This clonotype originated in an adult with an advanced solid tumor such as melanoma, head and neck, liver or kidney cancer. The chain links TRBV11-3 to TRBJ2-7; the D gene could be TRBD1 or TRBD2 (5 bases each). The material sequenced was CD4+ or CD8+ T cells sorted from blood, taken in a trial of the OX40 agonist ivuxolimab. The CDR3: CASSTGPVYEQYF. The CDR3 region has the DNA TGTGCCAGCAGCACGGGGCCAGTCTACGAGCAGTACTTC.